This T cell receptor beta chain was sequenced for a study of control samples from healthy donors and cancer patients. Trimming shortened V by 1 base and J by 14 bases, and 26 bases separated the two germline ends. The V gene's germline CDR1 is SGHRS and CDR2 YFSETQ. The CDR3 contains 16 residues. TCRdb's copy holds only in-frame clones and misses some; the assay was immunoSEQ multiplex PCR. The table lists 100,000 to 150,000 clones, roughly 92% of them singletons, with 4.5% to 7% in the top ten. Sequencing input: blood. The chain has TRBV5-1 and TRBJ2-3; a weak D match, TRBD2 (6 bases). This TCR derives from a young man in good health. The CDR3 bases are TGCGCCAGCAGCTTGCTCGGAGGGTTCGCGGGGACGGTGGGGTATTTT. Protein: CASSLLGGFAGTVGYF. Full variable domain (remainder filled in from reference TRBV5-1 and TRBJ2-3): KAGVTQTPRYLIKTRGQQVTLSCSPISGHRSVSWYQQTPGQGLQFLFEYFSETQRNKGNFPGRFSGRQFSNSRSEMNVSTLELGDSALYLCASSLLGGFAGTVGYFGPGTRLTVL.